A single sample gave rise to the 21 T cell receptor beta chains below, sequenced in a study of low-dose radiotherapy and immunotherapy resistance in tumors. First-strand cDNA relied on TRAV- and TRBV-specific primers spanning alpha and beta chains. A constant-region primer paired with the V-primer adapter amplified TCRs over around 18 PCR cycles. From the reads, TCRdb called clonotypes with MiXCR, one entry per CDR3 protein. The data hold tens of thousands of distinct CDR3 sequences, with less than 20% observed a single time. Time point: after trial treatment. The treatment here: LDRT plus nivolumab, ipilimumab, low-dose cyclophosphamide and aspirin (RACIN trial). Material: PBMCs, obtained after low-dose radiotherapy plus immunotherapy. Receptors originate from a male donor with prostate cancer.

This clonotype was seen ten or more times. The genes are TRBV3-1 and TRBJ1-1; 8 bases line up with TRBD1. Losses at the gene ends were 2 bases for V and 1 base for J; bases not matched to a gene: 3. The CDR3 consists of 15 residues. Germline V gives CDR1 LGHDT, CDR2 YNNKEL (reference sequence). CDR3 in amino acids: CASSQPGQGNTEAFF. CDR3 DNA: TGTGCCAGCAGCCAACCCGGACAGGGGAACACTGAAGCTTTCTTT.

The chain links TRBV6-5 to TRBJ2-5; D not resolved. The CDR3 length is 14 residues. V was pared by 5 bases and J by 4 bases, with 14 bases between. Germline CDR1 reads MNHEY; CDR2 reads SVGAGI. The CDR3 nucleotides read TGTGCCAGCAGTGAAGACGGGTCCCCAGAGACCCAGTACTTC. Protein product: CASSEDGSPETQYF.

This clonotype was detected ten times or more. The rearrangement links TRBV30 to TRBJ2-7, with 7 bases that match TRBD1. The CDR3 extends over 11 amino acids. Trimming took 5 bases from V and 5 from J; bases not matched to a gene: 3. CDR1 GTSNPN and CDR2 SVGIG come from the germline V gene (reference sequence). This CDR3 reads CAWRQGNEQYF. The CDR3 nucleotides are TGTGCCTGGCGACAGGGAAACGAGCAGTACTTC.

This clonotype was observed many times. The V gene is TRBV14, the J gene TRBJ2-3; D gene unclear. The CDR3 loop spans 12 amino acids. CDR1 SGHDN and CDR2 FVKESK come from the germline V gene. Trimming removed 1 base at V and 6 bases at J, with 5 bases between. CDR3 sequence (DNA): TGTGCCAGCAGCCAAGTCCCGGATACGCAGTATTTT. Translating gives CASSQVPDTQYF.

The chain uses TRBV5-4 and TRBJ2-1; 11 nucleotides align to TRBD2. With V trimmed by 3 bases and J by 7 bases, 9 bases remained unmatched. The germline V gene has CDR1 SGHNT and CDR2 YYREEE (reference sequence). CDR3 length equals 16 residues. The CDR3 nucleotides are TGTGCCAGCAGCTGGGCCCTAGCGGGAGGCCGTAATGAGCAGTTCTTC. Translated, it gives CASSWALAGGRNEQFF. The full variable domain, rest sourced from reference TRBV5-4 and TRBJ2-1, is ETGVTQSPTHLIKTRGQQVTLRCSSQSGHNTVSWYQQALGQGPQFIFQYYREEENGRGNFPPRFSGLQFPNYSSELNVNALELDDSALYLCASSWALAGGRNEQFFGPGTRLTVL.

This clonotype was observed a handful of times. The rearrangement uses TRBV20-1 and TRBJ2-1, with 7 bases matching TRBD1. The CDR3 has 15 residues. Germline CDR1 DFQATT, CDR2 SNEGSKA (reference sequence). V lost 5 bases and J lost 6; bases outside the gene matches: 13. The CDR3 sequence: CSARGQAFSVNEQFF. In DNA form, the CDR3 reads TGCAGTGCTCGAGGACAGGCGTTTTCTGTCAATGAGCAGTTCTTC.

As concerns this clonotype: This probably arose from a read error, given a far larger clone one base away. This chain joins TRBV7-2 and TRBJ2-1, with TRBD2 matching 12 bases. CDR3 size: 14 residues. Germline CDR1 SGHTA, CDR2 FQGNSA. Trimming took 5 bases from V and 10 from J; bases not matched to a gene: 6. This CDR3 is CASSALAGGLEQFF. The CDR3, as DNA: TGTGCCAGCAGCGCACTAGCGGGAGGACTCGAGCAGTTCTTC.

The sample holds many counts of this clonotype. Written as DNA, the CDR3 is TGTGCCAGCAGCCAAGATCTTTCGTCCCGCCACAATGAGCAGTTCTTC. Translation gives CASSQDLSSRHNEQFF. This chain links TRBV4-2 with TRBJ2-1; D not certain. CDR3 length: 16 amino acids. Germline values: CDR1 LGHNA, CDR2 YNFKEQ. The V gene lost 0 bases and the J gene lost 5 bases, with 14 bases spanning the gap.

This clonotype was observed at least ten times. The chain combines TRBV10-2 with TRBJ2-2, with 7 bases lining up with TRBD2. This CDR3 is 15 amino acids long. Germline V gene lookup returns CDR1 WSHSY and CDR2 SAAADI. After removal of 7 bases from V and 6 bases from J, the junction contained 11 bases not matched to a gene. The CDR3 nucleotides read TGCGCCAGCATTGGCGGGAGTGGGGGGGCCGGGGAGCTGTTTTTT. It is translated as CASIGGSGGAGELFF.

Ten or more counts support this clonotype. The chain links TRBV20-1 to TRBJ2-5; D unresolved. The V end was cut by 0 bases, the J end by 2 bases, with 13 bases between. The V gene's germline CDR1 is DFQATT and CDR2 SNEGSKA (reference sequence). There are 15 residues in the CDR3. In DNA, the CDR3 is TGCAGTGCTAGAGAGTCGACGACGTCTCAAGAGACCCAGTACTTC. Its protein is CSARESTTSQETQYF.

CDR3 amino acids: CASSKEGLAAEQFF. CDR3 DNA: TGTGCCAGCAGCAAAGAAGGACTAGCTGCTGAGCAGTTCTTC. The rearrangement links TRBV7-8 to TRBJ2-1; 8 bases line up with TRBD2. The CDR3 totals 14 residues. The V gene's germline CDR1 is SGHVS and CDR2 FQNEAQ. J gave up 9 bases and V 5 bases, and 9 bases lay outside the gene matches.

In its sample, this clonotype was seen many times. This chain links TRBV11-2 with TRBJ2-2, with unresolved D. Germline V CDR1 and CDR2: SGHAT, FQNNGV. V was pared by 1 base and J by 3 bases, with 12 bases between. The CDR3 has 16 amino acids. The CDR3 reads CASSLGGTTYTGELFF. The CDR3, as DNA: TGTGCCAGCAGCTTAGGGGGAACGACTTACACCGGGGAGCTGTTTTTT.

This clonotype came up many times. This chain links TRBV27 with TRBJ2-5; 9 bases are shared with TRBD1. This CDR3 spans 14 amino acids. CDR1 and CDR2 (germline): MNHEY, SMNVEV (reference sequence). The J segment lost 5 bases and the V segment lost 6 bases, leaving 7 bases of the junction unmatched. CDR3 region: CASRAHRGLETQYF. In DNA, the CDR3 is TGTGCCAGCAGGGCACACAGGGGGCTTGAGACCCAGTACTTC.

This clonotype was detected many times. The chain recombines TRBV28 with TRBJ1-2; possible D gene TRBD1, 6 bases. The V end lost 7 bases, the J end lost 6 bases, and 21 bases lay between the germline ends. The CDR3 consists of 15 residues. Germline V gives CDR1 MDHEN, CDR2 SYDVKM. CDR3 residues: CASTPPLAGANGYTF. The CDR3 nucleotides read TGTGCCAGCACCCCACCATTGGCAGGGGCTAATGGCTACACCTTC.

There are many counts of this clonotype. This chain connects TRBV3-1 to TRBJ2-3; weak D call: TRBD2 (5 bases). Deletions cut 4 bases from V and 1 base from J, with 12 bases between. Germline V gives CDR1 LGHDT, CDR2 YNNKEL (reference sequence). This CDR3 spans 15 amino acids. CDR3 loop: CASSLPGGRTDTQYF. The CDR3, as DNA: TGTGCCAGCAGCCTCCCAGGCGGGCGCACAGATACGCAGTATTTT.

There are many counts of this clonotype. The chain couples TRBV28 to TRBJ2-1; 7 bases are shared with TRBD1. The V gene's germline CDR1 is MDHEN and CDR2 SYDVKM. The CDR3 length is 12 residues. V lost 8 bases, J lost 8 bases, and 6 bases stayed unmatched. CDR3 in DNA: TGTGCCAGCTGGGGACAGTCCTATGAGCAGTTCTTC. Protein sequence: CASWGQSYEQFF.

This clonotype was found many times. The chain uses TRBV28 and TRBJ2-6; possible D gene TRBD2, 5 bases. The germline V gene encodes CDR1 MDHEN and CDR2 SYDVKM. Trimming left V 7 bases short and J 0 bases short, with 16 bases between. This CDR3 comprises 17 residues. DNA of the CDR3: TGTGCCAGCACCCCCTCGGCTGGAGGCTCTGGGGCCAACGTCCTGACTTTC. The encoded protein is CASTPSAGGSGANVLTF. Full variable domain (missing parts from reference TRBV28 and TRBJ2-6): DVKVTQSSRYLVKRTGEKVFLECVQDMDHENMFWYRQDPGLGLRLIYFSYDVKMKEKGDIPEGYSVSREKKERFSLILESASTNQTSMYLCASTPSAGGSGANVLTFGAGSRLTVL.

The chain carries TRBV6-2 or TRBV6-3 and TRBJ2-1; 12 nucleotides align to TRBD2. CDR1 and CDR2 from the germline V gene are MNHEY and SVGEGT. This CDR3 is 15 amino acids long. Trimming at V came to 7 bases and at J to 6 bases, leaving 7 bases not matched to a gene. This chain's CDR3 is CASIWTSGVPNEQFF. CDR3 sequence (DNA): TGTGCCAGCATTTGGACTAGCGGGGTCCCCAATGAGCAGTTCTTC.

This clonotype was observed at least ten times. This sequence joins TRBV4-2 and TRBJ1-2; 9 nucleotides agree with TRBD1. The V gene's germline CDR1 is LGHNA and CDR2 YNFKEQ. The V and J ends lost 3 bases and 3 bases, in that order; junction bases with no gene match: 5. The CDR3 sequence is 15 residues long. The CDR3 here is CASSQEQGAHYGYTF. CDR3 DNA: TGTGCCAGCAGCCAGGAACAGGGGGCCCACTATGGCTACACCTTC.

At least ten counts were recorded for this clonotype. The chain couples TRBV20-1 to TRBJ2-4, with TRBD2 identical over 7 bases. The germline V gene encodes CDR1 DFQATT and CDR2 SNEGSKA (reference sequence). Trimming cost V 0 bases and J 3 bases; bases outside gene matches: 8. CDR3 length: 16 amino acids. Here the CDR3 reads CSARDPGGLGKNIQYF. Here the CDR3 DNA reads TGCAGTGCTAGAGATCCGGGGGGACTGGGCAAAAACATTCAGTACTTC.

The chain employs TRBV6-5 and TRBJ2-1; TRBD2 aligns across 9 bases. The CDR3 totals 14 residues. The V and J ends lost 7 bases and 5 bases, in that order; junction bases with no gene match: 6. Per the germline V gene, CDR1 is MNHEY and CDR2 is SVGAGI. The CDR3 reads CASIPSGANNEQFF. The CDR3 DNA is TGTGCCAGCATCCCTAGCGGGGCTAACAATGAGCAGTTCTTC.